A selection of T cell receptor beta chains follows, all from one sample in a study of cytomegalovirus exposure and HLA in healthy donors. Generated by immunoSEQ multiplex PCR, the TCRdb table keeps only in-frame clones and is missing some. The sample lists over 200,000 clones, over 75% occurring once. Sequenced sample: PBMCs. These receptors all stem from a woman under 30 in good health and CMV-seropositive. The CDR3 runs from the conserved cysteine through the conserved F or W. A D gene is named only where the DNA matches it firmly. Only some rows state a clone size, as once, few, many or a class for expanded clones.

d_gene	abundance	j_gene	v_gene	CDR3nt	CDR3aa
TRBD1	-	TRBJ2-3	TRBV2	TGTGCCAGCAGTAACCGGGACAGGGACACAGATACGCAGTATTTT	CASSNRDRDTDTQYF
-	few	TRBJ1-2	TRBV18	TGTGCCAGCTCACCCGGACTGATAGGTTATGGCTACACCTTC	CASSPGLIGYGYTF
-	once	TRBJ1-1	TRBV7-9	TGTGCCAGCAGCTTAGGACAGGAAGCTTTCTTT	CASSLGQEAFF
TRBD1	-	TRBJ1-5	TRBV2	TGTGCCAGCAGGCGCGACAGGGAGATTGTTAGCAATCAGCCCCAGCATTTT	CASRRDREIVSNQPQHF
TRBD2	-	TRBJ2-1	TRBV6-6	TGTGCCAGCAGTTACGTAGCGGGAGGTCTGAACAATGAGCAGTTCTTC	CASSYVAGGLNNEQFF
TRBD1	-	TRBJ2-1	TRBV27	TGTGCCAGCGGGACATCGGGACAGTGGAACAATGAGCAGTTCTTC	CASGTSGQWNNEQFF
-	-	TRBJ2-2	TRBV7-2	TGTGCCAGCAGACTGGGAGCGGGTCTCACCGGGGAGCTGTTTTTT	CASRLGAGLTGELFF
TRBD1	once	TRBJ2-3	TRBV29-1	TGCAGCGGATCCGGGACAGGGGGGTCCCAGCAGTATTTT	CSGSGTGGSQQYF
-	-	TRBJ2-7	TRBV6-5	TGTGCCAGCAGTCCCGACAGGTCTCCTTCCTACGAGCAGTACTTC	CASSPDRSPSYEQYF
-	-	TRBJ2-3	TRBV6-5	TGTGCCAGCAGTGACCCTCCGCAGGCAGATACGCAGTATTTT	CASSDPPQADTQYF
-	few	TRBJ1-5	TRBV7-2	TGTGCCAGCAGCATTAGGGGTAATCAGCCCCAGCATTTT	CASSIRGNQPQHF
-	many	TRBJ1-2	TRBV5-4	TGTGCCAGCAGCCCCGGTGAGAGCTATGGCTACACCTTC	CASSPGESYGYTF
-	once	TRBJ2-7	TRBV5-6	TGTGCCAGCAGCTTAATACAGGGCGAGCAGTACTTC	CASSLIQGEQYF
TRBD1	-	TRBJ1-1	TRBV5-1	TGCGCCAGCAGTTACGGGACAGGGCCACTAACTGAAGCTTTCTTT	CASSYGTGPLTEAFF
TRBD1	-	TRBJ1-2	TRBV2	TGTGCCAGCAGCCCGGGACAGGCTCTTAACTATGGCTACACCTTC	CASSPGQALNYGYTF
TRBD1	-	TRBJ1-4	TRBV7-9	TGTGCCAGCAGTGTCAGGGGGGATAGACTGTTTTTT	CASSVRGDRLFF
TRBD2	-	TRBJ2-1	TRBV19	TGTGCCAGTCAAGTTAGCGGGAGGTCCTACAATGAGCAGTTCTTC	CASQVSGRSYNEQFF
TRBD2	-	TRBJ2-1	TRBV18	TGTGCCAGCTCACCGGCCTCCCGAGGAGATAGCGGGGATGAGCAGTTCTTC	CASSPASRGDSGDEQFF
-	-	TRBJ2-7	TRBV7-9	TGTGCCAGCAGCGCGGGACCGACAGGGAACCACGAGCAGTACTTC	CASSAGPTGNHEQYF
-	-	TRBJ1-1	TRBV6-1	TGTGCCAGCAGTGCTTTACAGGGAGGGGGAACTGAAGCTTTCTTT	CASSALQGGGTEAFF
TRBD1	-	TRBJ1-1	TRBV29-1	TGCAGCGTTGAGGACGATCGTAGGGGACAGGGGGCGCTGAGGATGGACACTGAAGCTTTCTTT	CSVEDDRRGQGALRMDTEAFF
-	-	TRBJ2-1	TRBV15	TGTGCCACCAGCCCTTTGGTGGGGCCCGAGGCCAATGAGCAGTTCTTC	CATSPLVGPEANEQFF
TRBD1	-	TRBJ1-4	TRBV10-2	TGCGCCAGCAGTCACCGGGACAGCGAAAAACTGTTTTTT	CASSHRDSEKLFF
TRBD1	-	TRBJ2-7	TRBV6-5	TGTGCCAGCAGTCCCCTGGGGACAGGGGCCGAGCAGTACTTC	CASSPLGTGAEQYF
-	-	TRBJ2-1	TRBV5-1	TGCGCCAGCAGCTCCCCACAGGGTAAAAAGGATGAGCAGTTCTTC	CASSSPQGKKDEQFF
-	-	TRBJ1-3	TRBV9	TGTGCCAGCAGCTCAGGGGCGCACTCTGGAAACACCATATATTTT	CASSSGAHSGNTIYF
TRBD2	-	TRBJ2-5	TRBV29-1	TGCAGCGTTGTGGGTAGGCGCGGGAGTGGGGAGACCCAGTACTTC	CSVVGRRGSGETQYF
-	-	TRBJ2-4	TRBV19	TGTGCCAGTAGTGGCAGAAACATTCAGTACTTC	CASSGRNIQYF
-	-	TRBJ2-2	TRBV13	TGTGCCAGCAGCCTGAGACAGGGAGGCTACGACACCGGGGAGCTGTTTTTT	CASSLRQGGYDTGELFF
-	-	TRBJ2-2	TRBV27	TGTGCCAGCAGTTTCGGCTCCAGGGACGGGGAGCTGTTTTTT	CASSFGSRDGELFF
-	few	TRBJ2-7	TRBV5-8	TGTGCCAGCAGCTTGCAGGGCAATGCCTACGAGCAGTACTTC	CASSLQGNAYEQYF
-	-	TRBJ2-3	TRBV5-6	TGTGCCAGCAGCTTGAAGGGGGTTCGAACAGATACGCAGTATTTT	CASSLKGVRTDTQYF
-	-	TRBJ1-1	TRBV19	TGTGCCAGTAGGGAACTACGACAGGAAACCTCCCAAGCTTTCTTT	CASRELRQETSQAFF
TRBD2	few	TRBJ2-3	TRBV12-5	TGTGCTAGTGGCCTCACTAGCGGGAGGGCTCAGGTAGATACGCAGTATTTT	CASGLTSGRAQVDTQYF
-	-	TRBJ2-7	TRBV27	TGTGCCAGCAGTCCCCATAACAGGGTAAACGAGCAGTACTTC	CASSPHNRVNEQYF
-	-	TRBJ2-2	TRBV5-1	TGCGCCAGCAGCTTGGCAGGGACCGGGGAGCTGTTTTTT	CASSLAGTGELFF
TRBD1	-	TRBJ2-7	TRBV10-3	TGTGCCATCATGGGGTACAGGGGGCAGCGTCTCGAGCAGTACTTC	CAIMGYRGQRLEQYF
-	-	TRBJ2-5	TRBV27	TGTGCCAGCAGTTTGTTGGCAGTGGGGCGCGAGACCCAGTACTTC	CASSLLAVGRETQYF
TRBD1	-	TRBJ1-2	TRBV9	TGTGCCAGCAGGCTAGTGATTGGACAGGGAGCTAACTATGGCTACACCTTC	CASRLVIGQGANYGYTF
TRBD1	-	TRBJ1-5	TRBV4-2	TGTGCCAGCAGCGAAGACAGGGGACAGCCCCAGCATTTT	CASSEDRGQPQHF
-	-	TRBJ1-1	TRBV29-1	TGCAGCGTTGAAGATTGGGCCGGGGAGAACACTGAAGCTTTCTTT	CSVEDWAGENTEAFF
-	-	TRBJ2-1	TRBV14	TGTGCCAGCAGCCACCACGGGAGTTCCTACAATGAGCAGTTCTTC	CASSHHGSSYNEQFF
TRBD2	-	TRBJ2-7	TRBV27	TGTGCCAGCAGTACACGACTAGCGGTGACCTACGAGCAGTACTTC	CASSTRLAVTYEQYF
TRBD2	-	TRBJ2-3	TRBV19	TGTGCCAGTAGAGATGCGGGAGGGCGAGGAGGGGATACGCAGTATTTT	CASRDAGGRGGDTQYF
-	-	TRBJ1-3	TRBV20-1	TGCAGTGCTAGCCCCGGGGGGGATAGGTATTTT	CSASPGGDRYF
TRBD1	-	TRBJ2-7	TRBV6-6	TGTGCCAGCAGACACCTCCCCGGACAGGGGACTGGCGAGCAGTACTTC	CASRHLPGQGTGEQYF
-	-	TRBJ1-1	TRBV5-5	TGTGCCAGCAGCTCAGACAGGAGCTTGAACACTGAAGCTTTCTTT	CASSSDRSLNTEAFF
TRBD1	once	TRBJ1-1	TRBV7-8	TGTGCCAGCAGCTTGCATGGGACAGGGGGCCCTGAAGCTTTCTTT	CASSLHGTGGPEAFF
-	-	TRBJ2-7	TRBV7-3	TGTGCCAGCAGCCCTGATCTCGGGGGTGGCTACGAGCAGTACTTC	CASSPDLGGGYEQYF
-	once	TRBJ2-1	TRBV4-1	TGCGCCAGCAGCCATGAGGACTCCTCCCTACTAAACAATGAGCAGTTCTTC	CASSHEDSSLLNNEQFF
TRBD2	-	TRBJ2-2	TRBV29-1	TGCAGCGTACCTTTAGCGGGAGCGGGCACCGGGGAGCTGTTTTTT	CSVPLAGAGTGELFF
TRBD2	once	TRBJ2-5	TRBV28	TGTGCCAGCAGTATCGGCCCGGGACTAGCGGGAGCCCGTGAGACCCAGTACTTC	CASSIGPGLAGARETQYF
TRBD1	-	TRBJ1-5	TRBV5-5	TGTGCCAGCAGCCCCAGGGGGGAAGGAGGTCAGCCCCAGCATTTT	CASSPRGEGGQPQHF
TRBD1	-	TRBJ2-5	TRBV5-4	TGTGCCAGCAGCTTCCCAGGGGGCGGGGAGACCCAGTACTTC	CASSFPGGGETQYF
-	many	TRBJ2-7	TRBV2	TGTGCCAGCAGTCCCAGGGATTACGAGCAGTACTTC	CASSPRDYEQYF